The present T cell receptor beta chain was sequenced within a study of blood T cell repertoires in COVID-19. Study information: COVID-19 samples collected from the United States, Italy and Spain covered acute and convalescent phases.

The data were produced by immunoSEQ multiplex PCR, yet TCRdb's version contains in-frame clones alone and is incomplete. The data hold some 260,000 clones, with approximately 88% observed a single time. The ends lost 4 bases at V and 0 bases at J; junction bases unmatched: 13. CDR1 SGHKS and CDR2 YYEKEE come from the germline V gene (reference sequence). The CDR3 contains 18 residues. V gene TRBV5-5 combines with J gene TRBJ2-1, with 7 bases fitting TRBD2. What was sequenced was peripheral blood. The TCR sequence derives from a woman aged 25 to 39 with COVID-19, enrolled during active disease. The CDR3 region has the DNA TGTGCCAGCAGCCCTCTAGGTAGCGGGCCGAGCTCCTACAATGAGCAGTTCTTC. This encodes CASSPLGSGPSSYNEQFF.